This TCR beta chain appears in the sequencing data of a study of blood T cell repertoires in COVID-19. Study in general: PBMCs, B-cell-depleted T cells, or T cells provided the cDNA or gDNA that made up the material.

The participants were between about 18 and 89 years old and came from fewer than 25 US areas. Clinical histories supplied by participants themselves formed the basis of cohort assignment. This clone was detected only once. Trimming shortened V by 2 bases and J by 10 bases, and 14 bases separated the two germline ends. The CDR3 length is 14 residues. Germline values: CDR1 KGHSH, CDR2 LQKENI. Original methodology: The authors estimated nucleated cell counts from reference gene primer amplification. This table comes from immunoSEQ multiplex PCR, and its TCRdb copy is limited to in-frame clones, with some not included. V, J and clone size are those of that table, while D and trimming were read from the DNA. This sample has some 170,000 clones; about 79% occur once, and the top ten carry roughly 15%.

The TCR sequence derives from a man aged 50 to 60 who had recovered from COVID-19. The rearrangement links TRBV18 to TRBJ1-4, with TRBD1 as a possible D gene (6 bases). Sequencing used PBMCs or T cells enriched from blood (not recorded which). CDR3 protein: CASSPESARGKLFF. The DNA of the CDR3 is TGTGCCAGCTCACCAGAATCAGCCAGGGGAAAACTGTTTTTT.